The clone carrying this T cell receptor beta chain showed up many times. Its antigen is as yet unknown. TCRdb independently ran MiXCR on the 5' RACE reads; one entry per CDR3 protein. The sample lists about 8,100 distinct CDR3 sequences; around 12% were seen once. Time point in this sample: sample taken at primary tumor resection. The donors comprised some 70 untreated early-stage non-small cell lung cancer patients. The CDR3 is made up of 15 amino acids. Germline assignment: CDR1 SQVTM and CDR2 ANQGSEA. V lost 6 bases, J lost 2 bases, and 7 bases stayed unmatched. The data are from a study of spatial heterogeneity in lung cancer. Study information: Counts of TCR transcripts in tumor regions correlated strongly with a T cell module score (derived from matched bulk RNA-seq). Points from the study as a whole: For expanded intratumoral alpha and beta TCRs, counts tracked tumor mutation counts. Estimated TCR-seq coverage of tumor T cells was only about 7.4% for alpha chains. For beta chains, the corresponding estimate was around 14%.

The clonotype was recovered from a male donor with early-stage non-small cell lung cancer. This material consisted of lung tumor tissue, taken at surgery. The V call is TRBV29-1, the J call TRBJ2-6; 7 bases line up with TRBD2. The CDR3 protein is CSVGGRGAGANVLTF. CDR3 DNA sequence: TGCAGCGTGGGAGGACGGGGGGCTGGGGCCAACGTCCTGACTTTC.